These T cell receptor beta chains were read from a single sample in a study of shared clonotypes between healthy human individuals. Sequencing was performed with immunoSEQ multiplex PCR; in TCRdb, only in-frame clones are kept and a portion is missing. Of 1.4 million or so clones listed, approximately 98.5% are singletons. The material sequenced was naive CD4+ T cells sorted from blood. The receptors shown here come from a man aged 25 to 40 in good health. Both conserved end residues are part of each CDR3. A D gene is named only where the DNA matches it firmly. The listing skips clone size in some rows; elsewhere it reads once, few, many or a size class.

j_call clone_size v_call d_call cdr3_aa cdr3_nt
TRBJ2-2 . TRBV4-1 TRBD2 CASSFRTSGRTDNTGELFF TGCGCCAGCAGCTTCCGGACTAGCGGGAGGACCGATAACACCGGGGAGCTGTTTTTT
TRBJ1-2 . TRBV30 . CAWMRDVNYGYTF TGTGCCTGGATGAGGGACGTTAACTATGGCTACACCTTC
TRBJ1-4 . TRBV19 TRBD1 CASSIAGQGAKLFF TGTGCCAGTAGTATAGCCGGACAGGGGGCAAAACTGTTTTTT
TRBJ1-6 . TRBV5-1 TRBD1 CASKNRGPLHF TGCGCCAGCAAGAACAGGGGGCCCCTCCACTTT
TRBJ1-1 . TRBV10-3 . CAISDQGMNTEAFF TGTGCCATCAGTGACCAGGGGATGAACACTGAAGCTTTCTTT
TRBJ2-3 . TRBV28 . CASSPGTGSTDTQYF TGTGCCAGCAGTCCGGGGACGGGGAGCACAGATACGCAGTATTTT
TRBJ2-3 once TRBV30 . CAWSPTTDTQYF TGTGCCTGGAGTCCCACCACAGATACGCAGTATTTT
TRBJ1-4 . TRBV7-9 . CASSARVTQNEKLFF TGTGCCAGCAGCGCTAGGGTCACTCAAAATGAAAAACTGTTTTTT
TRBJ2-3 . TRBV5-1 . CASSLDSGTDTQYF TGCGCCAGCAGCTTGGACAGTGGCACAGATACGCAGTATTTT
TRBJ2-7 once TRBV14 . CASSQELGREQYF TGTGCCAGCAGCCAAGAATTGGGGAGGGAGCAGTACTTC
TRBJ2-4 . TRBV6-6 . CASSQWRVMRTIQYF TGTGCCAGCAGTCAATGGCGGGTCATGAGGACCATTCAGTACTTC
TRBJ2-5 . TRBV7-2 . CASSLRERGETQYF TGTGCCAGCAGCCTAAGGGAAAGGGGAGAGACCCAGTACTTC